This T cell receptor (beta chain) emerged from a study of blood T cell repertoires in COVID-19. Whole-study context: PBMCs, B-cell-depleted T cells, or T cells provided the cDNA or gDNA that made up the material.

This CDR3 spans 16 amino acids. Per the germline V gene, CDR1 is SNHLY and CDR2 is FYNNEI. V was trimmed by 2 bases and J by 4 bases, leaving 17 bases between them. In the authors' workflow: Estimation of nucleated cell counts relied on the amplification of reference gene primers. Assay used: immunoSEQ multiplex PCR; TCRdb lists only in-frame clones, some missing. That table supplies the V and J calls and clone size; D and trimming were determined from the DNA. The table includes 150,000 or so clones, about four fifths detected once. This clone has just a few counts. Material: peripheral blood. This sequence was found in a human donor with acute or convalescent COVID-19. The donor label of this sample is uncertain. This chain links TRBV2 with TRBJ1-2, with D possibly TRBD1 on 5 matching bases. The CDR3 DNA is TGTGCCAGCAGTGAAAATTCTGGGGGAGGTTCCTATGGCTACACCTTC. Translation gives CASSENSGGGSYGYTF.